The next 29 T cell receptor beta chains were all read from a single sample in a study of T cells in localized non-small cell lung cancer. The method was immunoSEQ multiplex PCR; TCRdb's version includes in-frame clones alone and lacks a portion of them. The repertoire has approximately 20,000 clones, approximately 83% of them found once; the top ten carry approximately 4%. The sequencing used peripheral blood, collected before any cancer treatment. The receptor source for this set is a man aged 35 to 69 with stage I lung adenocarcinoma.

The chain recombines TRBV28 with TRBJ2-5; D is undetermined. Trimming left V 8 bases short and J 2 bases short, with 12 bases between. Looked up from germline, CDR1 is MDHEN and CDR2 is SYDVKM. The CDR3 extends over 13 amino acids. CDR3 sequence: CASQDGRQETQYF. The CDR3 nucleotides read TGTGCCAGCCAAGACGGAAGGCAAGAGACCCAGTACTTC. Filled out from reference TRBV28 and TRBJ2-5, the complete variable domain reads DVKVTQSSRYLVKRTGEKVFLECVQDMDHENMFWYRQDPGLGLRLIYFSYDVKMKEKGDIPEGYSVSREKKERFSLILESASTNQTSMYLCASQDGRQETQYFGPGTRLLVL.

The J gene is TRBJ1-5, the V gene TRBV9, with D perhaps TRBD1 (6 bases). With 3 bases removed from V and 0 bases from J, the gap between germline ends came to 7 bases. Per the germline V gene, CDR1 is SGDLS and CDR2 is YYNGEE. The CDR3 spans 14 residues. In DNA, the CDR3 is TGTGCCAGCAGCGCACAGGGTAGCAATCAGCCCCAGCATTTT. Translating it yields CASSAQGSNQPQHF.

This clone was seen only once. V and J are TRBV7-2 and TRBJ1-3; D unclear. The CDR3 has 13 amino acids. Germline lookup yields CDR1 SGHTA and CDR2 FQGNSA. The V and J ends lost 1 base and 4 bases respectively, with 5 bases between them. CDR3: CASSLDPGNTIYF. As DNA, the CDR3 is TGTGCCAGCAGCTTAGACCCCGGAAACACCATATATTTT.

The chain recombines TRBV18 with TRBJ2-1, with 7 nucleotides matching TRBD1. The V and J ends lost 6 bases and 7 bases, in that order; junction bases with no gene match: 9. Germline assignment: CDR1 KGHSH and CDR2 LQKENI. The CDR3 is 14 amino acids. CDR3 sequence (DNA): TGTGCCAGCTCGCCTGTGACAGGGTTGAATGAGCAGTTCTTC. Its protein is CASSPVTGLNEQFF.

The chain joins TRBV9 to TRBJ2-1, with 8 bases aligning to TRBD2. CDR1 SGDLS and CDR2 YYNGEE come from the germline V gene. J gave up 0 bases and V 3 bases, and 2 bases lay outside the gene matches. This CDR3 has 15 amino acids. The CDR3 here is CASSAGGSSYNEQFF. For the CDR3, the DNA is TGTGCCAGCAGCGCGGGGGGGAGCTCCTACAATGAGCAGTTCTTC.

The DNA of the CDR3 is TGCGCCAGCAGCCAAACCAGGGGCGGGAACACTGAAGCTTTCTTT. It codes for CASSQTRGGNTEAFF. The chain couples TRBV4-1 to TRBJ1-1; a possible D gene is TRBD1 (6 bases). This CDR3 contains 15 residues. CDR1 and CDR2 from the germline V gene are MGHRA and YSYEKL. V shed 2 bases and J shed 1 base, with 11 bases lying between them.

The chain couples TRBV4-1 to TRBJ2-7, with a weak D call TRBD1 (6 bases). This CDR3 region has 14 residues. Trimming removed 1 base at V and 3 bases at J, with 10 bases between. CDR1 is MGHRA, CDR2 YSYEKL, per germline. DNA of the CDR3: TGCGCCAGCAGCCAAGCGATGGACAGCTACGAGCAGTACTTC. It codes for CASSQAMDSYEQYF.

V gene TRBV11-2 combines with J gene TRBJ2-2; D may be TRBD2 (6 bases). V was trimmed by 0 bases and J by 3 bases, leaving 8 bases between them. CDR3 length: 15 residues. CDR1 SGHAT and CDR2 FQNNGV come from the germline V gene. CDR3 sequence: CASSLESGDTGELFF. The CDR3 DNA is TGTGCCAGCAGCTTAGAATCGGGGGACACCGGGGAGCTGTTTTTT.

The chain employs TRBV4-1 and TRBJ1-5; D not resolved. This CDR3 comprises 14 residues. Germline V gene data show CDR1 as MGHRA and CDR2 as YSYEKL. Trimming shortened V by 1 base and J by 2 bases, and 6 bases separated the two germline ends. The CDR3 DNA reads TGCGCCAGCAGCCAAGCGGCCGGCAATCAGCCCCAGCATTTT. The encoded protein is CASSQAAGNQPQHF.

The genes are TRBV9 and TRBJ2-2, with TRBD2 matching 7 bases. In germline, CDR1 is SGDLS, CDR2 YYNGEE. V was pared by 3 bases and J by 5 bases, with 10 bases of the junction left unmatched. CDR3 length: 16 residues. DNA for the CDR3: TGTGCCAGCAGCGCTCCGGGGGGTCTGGGGACCGGGGAGCTGTTTTTT. Translating it yields CASSAPGGLGTGELFF.

The V call is TRBV7-9, the J call TRBJ1-6, with D unclear. CDR3 length: 15 amino acids. The germline V gene has CDR1 SEHNR and CDR2 FQNEAQ (reference sequence). The V gene lost 1 base and the J gene lost 0 bases, with 4 bases spanning the gap. CDR3 region: CASSLGGSYNSPLHF. The CDR3 bases are TGTGCCAGCAGCTTAGGGGGCTCCTATAATTCACCCCTCCACTTT.

V is TRBV18 and J is TRBJ1-1; 8 bases line up with TRBD1. In germline, CDR1 is KGHSH, CDR2 LQKENI. V gave up 1 base and J gave up 1 base; unmatched junction bases: 11. The CDR3 consists of 18 residues. CDR3 loop: CASSPLSQGGMGNTEAFF. CDR3 DNA: TGTGCCAGCTCACCACTGTCACAGGGGGGAATGGGGAACACTGAAGCTTTCTTT.

The chain uses TRBV7-9 and TRBJ1-4; D might be TRBD1 (6 bases). CDR3 length: 14 residues. Looked up from germline, CDR1 is SEHNR and CDR2 is FQNEAQ (reference sequence). V was shortened by 5 bases and J by 4 bases, with 11 bases between the two germline ends. The CDR3 region is CASSHRDYNEKLFF. The CDR3, as DNA: TGTGCCAGCAGCCACAGGGACTATAATGAAAAACTGTTTTTT.

This chain's CDR3 is CASSWGRGVTNEKLFF. CDR3 DNA: TGTGCCAGCAGCTGGGGCCGAGGAGTGACTAATGAAAAACTGTTTTTT. The V and J genes are TRBV5-4 and TRBJ1-4; perhaps TRBD1 as D (5 bases). Between the trimmed V and J ends, which lost 3 bases and 2 bases, there was a span of 14 bases. Germline values: CDR1 SGHNT, CDR2 YYREEE (reference sequence). The CDR3 spans 16 residues.

This rearrangement joins TRBV11-2 to TRBJ1-2; possibly TRBD1 for D (6 bases). CDR1 and CDR2 (germline): SGHAT, FQNNGV. V was trimmed by 0 bases and J by 6 bases, leaving 11 bases between them. The CDR3 has 14 residues. The CDR3: CASSLERRGDGYTF. As DNA, the CDR3 is TGTGCCAGCAGCTTAGAGCGCAGGGGAGATGGCTACACCTTC.

CDR3 residues: CASSHLAGEQYF. CDR3 coding DNA: TGTGCCAGCAGCCATCTAGCAGGCGAGCAGTACTTC. V usage is TRBV7-9 and J usage is TRBJ2-7; tentatively, D is TRBD2 (5 bases). The V gene lost 5 bases and the J gene lost 6 bases, with 11 bases spanning the gap. This CDR3 is built from 12 residues. Per germline, CDR1 SEHNR and CDR2 FQNEAQ (reference sequence). The full variable domain, completed using reference TRBV7-9 and TRBJ2-7, is DTGVSQNPRHKITKRGQNVTFRCDPISEHNRLYWYRQTLGQGPEFLTYFQNEAQLEKSRLLSDRFSAERPKGSFSTLEIQRTEQGDSAMYLCASSHLAGEQYFGPGTRLTVT.

The chain joins TRBV11-2 to TRBJ2-5, with a tentative D call TRBD2 (5 bases). Trimming took off 0 bases at V and 2 bases at J, with 13 bases between the two ends. In germline, CDR1 is SGHAT, CDR2 FQNNGV. This CDR3 has 16 amino acids. CDR3 nucleotides: TGTGCCAGCAGCTTAGATCGGGGAGTCCTACAAGAGACCCAGTACTTC. This sequence encodes CASSLDRGVLQETQYF.

The V call is TRBV4-3, the J call TRBJ1-6; 8 bases align to TRBD1. Unmatched junction bases numbered 0, after V lost 0 bases and J lost 8 bases. This CDR3 is 14 amino acids long. Germline V gives CDR1 LGHNA, CDR2 YSLEER. Here the CDR3 reads CASSQETGDSPLHF. In DNA form, the CDR3 reads TGCGCCAGCAGCCAAGAGACAGGGGATTCACCCCTCCACTTT.

The V and J genes are TRBV6-5 and TRBJ2-1; 8 positions match TRBD2. V shed 6 bases and J 4 bases; nucleotides not matched to a gene: 8. Germline CDR1 reads MNHEY; CDR2 reads SVGAGI. CDR3 size: 15 residues. The DNA for the CDR3 is TGTGCCAGCAGCCTCAAGAGCGGGGGTTACAATGAGCAGTTCTTC. Amino acids: CASSLKSGGYNEQFF.

V and J are TRBV21-1 and TRBJ2-7; TRBD1 is taken as the D call from the table, unchecked against the DNA. TRBV21-1 is reported as a pseudogene. The CDR3 totals 16 residues. In nucleotides, the CDR3 is TGTGCCAGCAGCAGTCCGGGACAGGCGAGCTCCTACGAGCAGTACTTC. Encoded protein: CASSSPGQASSYEQYF.

The chain links TRBV20-1 to TRBJ2-7; D possibly matches TRBD1 or TRBD2 (5 bases each). This CDR3 has 11 residues. V lost 6 bases, J lost 3 bases, and 9 bases lay in between. The germline V gene has CDR1 DFQATT and CDR2 SNEGSKA (reference sequence). The DNA of the CDR3 is TGCAGTGCCGGGACCTACTACGAGCAGTACTTC. This sequence encodes CSAGTYYEQYF.

The V call is TRBV19, the J call TRBJ2-7, with 8 bases that match TRBD1. Germline V gives CDR1 LNHDA, CDR2 SQIVND (reference sequence). The trim removed 3 bases at V and 0 bases at J, leaving 4 bases unmatched. The CDR3 contains 15 residues. CDR3 protein: CASSMGTGHSYEQYF. CDR3 nucleotides: TGTGCCAGTAGTATGGGGACAGGACACTCCTACGAGCAGTACTTC.

V and J are TRBV27 and TRBJ2-7, with D tentatively TRBD2 (6 bases). CDR3 size: 13 residues. Germline V gene lookup returns CDR1 MNHEY and CDR2 SMNVEV (reference sequence). V was cut by 1 base and J by 4 bases, with 8 bases left in between. The CDR3 loop reads CASSLLGGYEQYF. For the CDR3, the DNA is TGTGCCAGCAGTTTATTGGGGGGATACGAGCAGTACTTC.

This sequence joins TRBV7-6 and TRBJ2-1; TRBD2 aligns across 8 bases. This CDR3 comprises 16 residues. The V and J ends lost 5 bases and 4 bases, in that order; junction bases with no gene match: 10. Germline CDR1 SGHVS, CDR2 FNYEAQ. In DNA, the CDR3 is TGTGCCAGCAGCCCTGTGCCTAGCGGGCTTTACAATGAGCAGTTCTTC. This encodes CASSPVPSGLYNEQFF.

J is TRBJ1-4 and V is TRBV20-1; D not resolved. V was shortened by 3 bases and J by 7 bases, with 3 bases between the two germline ends. The CDR3 covers 10 residues. In germline, CDR1 is DFQATT, CDR2 SNEGSKA (reference sequence). CDR3 loop: CSARGEKLFF. The CDR3 region has the DNA TGCAGTGCTAGGGGTGAAAAACTGTTTTTT.

This chain joins TRBV28 and TRBJ2-3, with 8 nucleotides matching TRBD1. From germline, CDR1 is MDHEN and CDR2 SYDVKM. This CDR3 has 13 amino acids. J lost 4 bases, V lost 4 bases, and 1 base had no gene match. The CDR3 nucleotides read TGTGCCAGCAGTTGGACAGGGTCAGATACGCAGTATTTT. Translated: CASSWTGSDTQYF.

This chain links TRBV4-3 with TRBJ2-5; perhaps TRBD2 as D (5 bases). Germline CDR1 is LGHNA and CDR2 is YSLEER. The V and J ends lost 1 base and 4 bases respectively, with 16 bases between them. The CDR3 is made up of 16 amino acids. The CDR3 bases are TGCGCCAGCAGCCAAGGGAACACGGGATTGGGAGAGACCCAGTACTTC. This gives the protein CASSQGNTGLGETQYF.

This sequence joins TRBV6-1 and TRBJ1-1; a possible D gene is TRBD1 (6 bases). CDR3 length: 14 amino acids. Germline assignment: CDR1 MNHNS and CDR2 SASEGT. The V and J ends lost 3 bases and 11 bases respectively, with 19 bases between them. CDR3 residues: CASSESGAGNVAFF. The CDR3 DNA reads TGTGCCAGCAGTGAGTCAGGGGCAGGGAATGTGGCTTTCTTT.

This clone was detected only once. CDR3 sequence: CASRYRGFTDTQYF. The CDR3 DNA reads TGTGCCAGCAGGTACAGGGGGTTTACAGATACGCAGTATTTT. This chain connects TRBV28 to TRBJ2-3; 8 bases line up with TRBD1. J gave up 3 bases and V 6 bases, and 5 bases lay outside the gene matches. The CDR3 has 14 residues. Germline loops: CDR1 MDHEN, CDR2 SYDVKM. The whole variable domain, filled in from reference TRBV28 and TRBJ2-3, reads DVKVTQSSRYLVKRTGEKVFLECVQDMDHENMFWYRQDPGLGLRLIYFSYDVKMKEKGDIPEGYSVSREKKERFSLILESASTNQTSMYLCASRYRGFTDTQYFGPGTRLTVL.